The 8 T cell receptor beta chains below all came from one sample that was sequenced in a study of breast tumors, draining lymph nodes, adjacent tissues. TCRdb ran MiXCR on the multiplex PCR reads and lists one entry per CDR3 protein. The sample lists approximately 180,000 distinct CDR3 sequences; more than 25% were seen once. Axillary draining lymph nodes of breast cancer patients supplied the node samples. Source material: axillary lymph node tissue. The receptors originated from a female donor with breast cancer. Some clones in this sample may be carry-over from other donors' samples.

Ten or more counts support this clonotype. V and J are TRBV12-3 or TRBV12-4 and TRBJ1-5; TRBD1 is a possible D gene (5 bases). The CDR3 is made up of 15 amino acids. The V and J ends lost 3 bases and 3 bases respectively, with 12 bases between them. The CDR3 nucleotides read TGTGCCAGCAGTTTTCGGGGGACCTCCAATCAGCCCCAGCATTTT. The encoded protein is CASSFRGTSNQPQHF.

This sequence joins TRBV14 and TRBJ1-5; D not resolved. The CDR3 runs 13 residues. Germline-derived CDR1 and CDR2 are SGHDN and FVKESK. Trimming cost V 4 bases and J 7 bases, with 11 bases left between them. The CDR3 DNA reads TGTGCCAGCAGCCTTTCAACGGGACAGCCCCAGCATTTT. It codes for CASSLSTGQPQHF.

There are many counts of this clonotype. This chain links TRBV10-3 with TRBJ1-5; D gene unclear. There are 14 residues in the CDR3. V dropped 6 bases and J dropped 0 bases, with 9 bases sitting between them. The germline V gene encodes CDR1 ENHRY and CDR2 SYGVKD. The CDR3 sequence is CAISATDSNQPQHF. The CDR3 DNA reads TGTGCCATCAGCGCCACAGATAGCAATCAGCCCCAGCATTTT.

The chain uses TRBV7-2 and TRBJ1-2; D unresolved. The V end was cut by 3 bases, the J end by 2 bases, with 13 bases between. CDR1 is SGHTA, CDR2 FQGNSA, per germline. The CDR3 length is 15 residues. The CDR3 protein is CASSLVTGSNYGYTF. The CDR3 DNA follows: TGTGCCAGCAGCTTGGTCACCGGGTCCAACTATGGCTACACCTTC.

Note on this clonotype: A much larger clone sits a single nucleotide away, making a read error possible. The chain is built from TRBV5-6 and TRBJ2-1; maybe TRBD1 (8 bases). With 4 bases removed from V and 6 bases from J, the gap between germline ends came to 35 bases. The CDR3 is made up of 21 amino acids. The V gene's germline CDR1 is SGHDT and CDR2 YYEEEE. The CDR3 region has the DNA TGTGCCAGCAGCCCAGGACAGGGAGGACCAGCGGGATTTCTATACCGCAATGAGCAGTTCTTC. As protein: CASSPGQGGPAGFLYRNEQFF.

This clonotype appeared a few times. A read error is possible here, since a much larger clone lies one base away. This sequence joins TRBV6-1 and TRBJ1-2; 7 bases align to TRBD1. The ends lost 5 bases at V and 5 bases at J; junction bases unmatched: 8. From germline, CDR1 is MNHNS and CDR2 SASEGT. The CDR3 extends over 14 amino acids. Here the CDR3 reads CASSQLRGWYGYTF. In DNA form, the CDR3 reads TGTGCCAGCAGTCAACTCAGGGGGTGGTATGGCTACACCTTC.

This clonotype was counted many times. The genes are TRBV4-1 and TRBJ2-5; D not certain. V lost 1 base, J lost 4 bases, and 10 bases lay in between. The CDR3 is 14 residues long. CDR1 and CDR2 from the germline V gene are MGHRA and YSYEKL. The DNA of the CDR3 is TGCGCCAGCAGCCAAGTGGCGTCAGGAGAGACCCAGTACTTC. This sequence encodes CASSQVASGETQYF.

With respect to this clonotype: This could be a read error, since a much larger clone is one nucleotide away. The chain recombines TRBV6-4 with TRBJ1-5, with 7 bases aligning to TRBD1. The CDR3 is 16 amino acids. The germline V gene encodes CDR1 MRHNA and CDR2 SNTAGT. This CDR3 reads CASSHSEGASNQPQHF. The CDR3 DNA sequence: TGTGCCAGCAGTCACTCGGAGGGGGCTAGCAATCAGCCCCAGCATTTT.